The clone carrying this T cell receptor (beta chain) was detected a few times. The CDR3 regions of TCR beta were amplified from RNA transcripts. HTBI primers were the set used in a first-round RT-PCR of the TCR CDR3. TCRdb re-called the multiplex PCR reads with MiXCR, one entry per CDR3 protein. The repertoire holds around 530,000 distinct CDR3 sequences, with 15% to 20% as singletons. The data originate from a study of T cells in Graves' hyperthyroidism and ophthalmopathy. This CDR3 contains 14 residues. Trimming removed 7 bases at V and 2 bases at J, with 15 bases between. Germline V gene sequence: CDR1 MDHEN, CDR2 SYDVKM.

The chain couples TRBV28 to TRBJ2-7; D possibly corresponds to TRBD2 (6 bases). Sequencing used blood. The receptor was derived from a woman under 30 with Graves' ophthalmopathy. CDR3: CASTPGLDTYEQYF. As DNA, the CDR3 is TGTGCCAGCACCCCGGGACTCGATACCTACGAGCAGTACTTC.